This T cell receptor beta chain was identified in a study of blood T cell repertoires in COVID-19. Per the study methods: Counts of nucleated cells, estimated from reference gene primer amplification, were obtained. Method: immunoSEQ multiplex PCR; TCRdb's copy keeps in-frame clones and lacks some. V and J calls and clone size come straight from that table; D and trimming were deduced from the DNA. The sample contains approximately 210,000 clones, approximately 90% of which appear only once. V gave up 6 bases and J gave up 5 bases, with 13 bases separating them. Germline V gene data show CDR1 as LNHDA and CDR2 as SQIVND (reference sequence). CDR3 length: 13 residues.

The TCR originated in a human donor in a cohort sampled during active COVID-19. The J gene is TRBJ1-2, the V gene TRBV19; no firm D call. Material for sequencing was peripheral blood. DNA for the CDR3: TGTGCCAGTAGCTTCACCGGCGGGTATGGCTACACCTTC. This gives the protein CASSFTGGYGYTF. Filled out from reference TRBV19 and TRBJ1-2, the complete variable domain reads DGGITQSPKYLFRKEGQNVTLSCEQNLNHDAMYWYRQDPGQGLRLIYYSQIVNDFQKGDIAEGYSVSREKKESFPLTVTSAQKNPTAFYLCASSFTGGYGYTFGSGTRLTVV.